The subject of this entry is one TCR beta chain. At least ten counts were recorded for this clonotype. The antigen it recognizes is unknown. No much larger clone is present one base from it, and per-base qualities are unavailable. The data derive from a study of CD8 T cells in ankylosing spondylitis (dated by TCRdb to about 2017). Regarding the complete study: T cell receptor beta repertoires were profiled in healthy donors and ankylosing spondylitis patients so that disease-linked TCR variants could be found. The full study cohort comprised 20 to 25 ankylosing spondylitis patients and roughly 100 healthy donors. Peripheral blood was sampled, and synovial fluid was also collected from ankylosing spondylitis patients.

The data were produced on an Illumina HiSeq 2500. Quantitative 5'-RACE with molecular barcodes was the method used to prepare the TCR beta libraries. In the paper's pipeline: To identify disease-linked TCR variants, a new computational method was used, one built on a probabilistic model of VDJ rearrangement. TCRdb reanalyzed the raw reads on its own, using fastp at Q25 for trimming and MiXCR for clone calling, and kept in-frame beta chains. Rows with one shared CDR3 protein collapse into an entry with the most common genes and DNA. The V and J calls and clone size are TCRdb's, not the authors'. For this sample there are around 330,000 distinct CDR3 sequences; around a tenth appear just once. 9.1% of the sample is taken by the ten largest. The study at large found these results: A TCR beta motif of several highly homologous amino acid variants appeared characteristic of blood from ankylosing spondylitis patients. The disease-linked clones showed a CD8+ phenotype and occurred at relatively low frequencies in peripheral blood. Some motif variants had previously been reported in the synovial fluid and blood of reactive arthritis patients, which suggests shared mechanisms of disease initiation. The disease-linked clones were reported to be significantly enriched in matched synovial fluid samples from ankylosing spondylitis patients.

V is reduced by 2 bases and J by 5 bases, leaving a spacing of 17 bases between them. For CDR1 and CDR2, the germline V gene (reference sequence) lists SEHNR and FQNEAQ. The CDR3 starts with the cysteine, ends with the phenylalanine, and has 16 residues. Just the 48-base CDR3 DNA is kept, in frame starting at base 1. Sequencing was carried out using blood, either unsorted or a sorted T cell fraction (not recorded which). The sequence derives from a female donor with ankylosing spondylitis or in good health (not recorded which). This receptor chain uses TRBV7-9 and TRBJ2-3, with the D gene call left open. The DNA reads as follows: TGTGCCAGCAGCTTATTGTCACAGTATGGAGTAGATACGCAGTATTTT. Its translation is CASSLLSQYGVDTQYF.